The sequence of this T cell receptor (beta chain) was determined in a study of cytomegalovirus exposure and HLA in healthy donors. General study points: Immune exposure information available was restricted to CMV serostatus. Later genetic work tied a missense DCLRE1C variant to beta-chain V and J trimming. Later work showed greater clonal expansion in HLA-associated TCR beta chains than in equally common others.

There are 16 residues in the CDR3. The germline gives CDR1 LNHDA, CDR2 SQIVND (reference sequence). The trim removed 9 bases at V and 6 bases at J, leaving 12 bases unmatched. PCR amplification relied on 60 Vbeta primers (plus 13 Jbeta primers). The data were produced by immunoSEQ multiplex PCR, yet TCRdb's version contains in-frame clones alone and is incomplete. The sample shows roughly 110,000 clones, about 80% of them seen only once. This clone was detected once. Its antigen remains unknown. This chain uses TRBV19 with TRBJ1-6; 9 bases map to TRBD1. Source material: PBMCs. This TCR derives from a female donor in good health and CMV-seronegative. The CDR3 loop reads CASRPTGGSINSPLHF. CDR3 bases: TGTGCCAGCCGGCCCACAGGGGGCTCGATTAATTCACCCCTCCACTTT.